The entry below describes one T cell receptor beta chain. The DNA is left out, because the CDR3 cannot be placed on it with certainty; the CDR3 is given as TCRdb lists it. TCRdb's table, derived via immunoSEQ multiplex PCR, lists solely in-frame clones and lacks some. Of about 2 million clones listed, approximately 94% are singletons. This specimen comes from a study of shared clonotypes between healthy human individuals. The CDR3 spans 19 amino acids, including both terminal residues. Naive CD8 cells lacked CD45RO, underwent positive selection for CCR7 and left out terminally differentiated effector memory CD45RA+ cells.

The chain employs TRBV21-1 and TRBJ2-7. TRBV21-1 corresponds to a pseudogene. The clonotype was recovered from a man aged 18-30 years in good health. Material: naive CD8+ T cells sorted from blood. The CDR3 reads CASSKVGWGAFDGPYEQYF.